A single T cell receptor beta chain is shown here with its context. The source of the sample is a study of early T cells in non-severe SARS-CoV-2 infection. Study overall: Bulk RNA from unsorted whole blood was sequenced; chains were unpaired.

V lost 8 bases and J lost 0; bases outside the gene matches: 12. Germline V gene data show CDR1 as ENHRY and CDR2 as SYGVKD. The CDR3 extends over 18 amino acids. Unique molecular identifiers were added to individual cDNA molecules. TCRdb fed the 5' RACE reads into MiXCR, producing one record per CDR3 protein. The repertoire holds about 48,000 distinct CDR3 sequences, with under 7.5% as singletons. Sequenced material: whole blood, taken at baseline. The chain carries TRBV10-3 and TRBJ2-7, with 14 bases identical to TRBD2. This sequence originates from an adult who was a healthcare worker with PCR-confirmed SARS-CoV-2 infection or an uninfected control (not recorded which). The CDR3 DNA reads as TGTGCCATCGCCCAAAGGACTAGCGGGAGGCCGAGCTCCTACGAGCAGTACTTC. The encoded protein is CAIAQRTSGRPSSYEQYF.